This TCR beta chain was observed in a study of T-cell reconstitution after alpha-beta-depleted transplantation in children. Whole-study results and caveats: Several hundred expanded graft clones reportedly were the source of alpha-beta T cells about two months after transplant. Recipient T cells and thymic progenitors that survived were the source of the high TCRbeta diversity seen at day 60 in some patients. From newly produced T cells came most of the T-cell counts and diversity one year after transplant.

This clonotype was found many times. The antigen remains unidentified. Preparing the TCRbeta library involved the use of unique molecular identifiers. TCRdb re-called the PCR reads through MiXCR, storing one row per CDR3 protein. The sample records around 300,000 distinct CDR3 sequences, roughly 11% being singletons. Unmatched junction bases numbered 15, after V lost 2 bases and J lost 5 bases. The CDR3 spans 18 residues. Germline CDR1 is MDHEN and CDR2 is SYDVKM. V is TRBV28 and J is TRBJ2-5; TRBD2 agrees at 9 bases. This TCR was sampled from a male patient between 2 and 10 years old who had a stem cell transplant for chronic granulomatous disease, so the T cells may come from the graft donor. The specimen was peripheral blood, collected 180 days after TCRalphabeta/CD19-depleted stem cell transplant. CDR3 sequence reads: CASSLRRTSVGVWETQYF. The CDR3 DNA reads TGTGCCAGCAGTTTACGCCGGACTAGCGTAGGAGTATGGGAGACCCAGTACTTC.